This T cell receptor (beta chain) appears in the sequencing data of a study of cytomegalovirus exposure and HLA in healthy donors. Overall study findings and caveats: Generally TCR sequences proved uncommon, though certain public TCRs appeared in numerous donors. Prior analysis indicated that the majority of TCR beta V segments exhibited productivity approximately 90% or approximately 30% of the time.

Deletions cut 0 bases from V and 9 bases from J, with 10 bases between. CDR3 length: 13 amino acids. Per the germline V gene, CDR1 is SGHNT and CDR2 is YYREEE (reference sequence). A multiplex PCR was run with 60 Vbeta primers and 13 Jbeta primers. TCRdb's table, derived via immunoSEQ multiplex PCR, lists solely in-frame clones and lacks some. This repertoire shows over 100,000 clones, around 81% found once; its top ten account for around 2.2%. To note about this clone: Its antigen is not known.

The chain is built from TRBV5-4 and TRBJ2-1, with D uncertain. This receptor was taken from a woman aged 25 to 39 in good health and CMV-seronegative. The specimen was PBMCs. The CDR3 loop reads CASSLDLRREQFF. The CDR3 region has the DNA TGTGCCAGCAGCTTGGACTTACGTCGTGAGCAGTTCTTC.